This T cell receptor (beta chain) appears in the sequencing data of a study of blood T cell repertoires in COVID-19. The CDR3 length is 15 residues. CDR1 SGHRS and CDR2 YFSETQ come from the germline V gene. V was clipped by 0 bases and J by 9 bases, with 16 bases between them. In the authors' methods: Estimated nucleated cell counts came from reference gene primer amplification. Clones were sequenced by immunoSEQ multiplex PCR, and TCRdb holds only the in-frame ones, with some missing. The V and J calls and the clone size are those of that table, but D and trimming were determined from the DNA. The data hold about 170,000 clones, with around 83% observed a single time.

This sequence originates from a woman in her sixties or seventies who had recovered from COVID-19. The V gene is TRBV5-1, the J gene TRBJ2-1, with D maybe TRBD2 (6 bases). Sequenced input: peripheral blood. This CDR3 is CASSLGGNGFGEQFF. The CDR3 DNA is TGCGCCAGCAGCTTGGGCGGGAACGGTTTTGGTGAGCAGTTCTTC.